This TCR beta chain was sequenced in a study of blood T cell repertoires in COVID-19. As for the study in general: Samples taken during acute and convalescent COVID-19 were collected in the United States, Italy and Spain.

Ages ranged from about 18 to 89 years, with residence in fewer than 25 US areas. Participant-reported clinical history was the basis for cohort assignment. This clone was detected only a few times. The V gene's germline CDR1 is KGHDR and CDR2 SFDVKD. The CDR3 runs 14 residues. V gave up 2 bases and J gave up 8 bases; unmatched junction bases: 7. Study processing details: Estimation of nucleated cell counts relied on the amplification of reference gene primers. Sequenced by immunoSEQ multiplex PCR; TCRdb stores in-frame clones only, minus some. V, J and clone size are taken as reported in that table, and D and trimming were inferred from the DNA itself. The table shows roughly 260,000 clones, with 70% to 90% occurring only once.

The clonotype was recovered from a woman in her forties or fifties who had recovered from COVID-19. J is TRBJ1-2 and V is TRBV24-1; 7 bases are shared with TRBD1. Sequenced input: PBMCs or T cells enriched from blood (not recorded which). The DNA of the CDR3 is TGTGCCACCAGTGATTCCAGGGGGTACGGCGGCTACACCTTC. Protein product: CATSDSRGYGGYTF.